The sequence of this T cell receptor (beta chain) was determined in a study of T cell changes during pregnancy in multiple sclerosis (dated by TCRdb to the late 2010s). Context from the whole study: The study examined how the T cell repertoire changed over the course of pregnancy in women with multiple sclerosis.

Including cysteine and phenylalanine, the CDR3 has 13 amino acids. Kept here is only the CDR3 DNA, which spans 39 bases and is read in frame from base 1. Trimming removed 7 bases from V and 6 bases from J, leaving 16 bases between the germline ends. Taken from the germline V gene, the CDR1 and CDR2 loops are SNHLY and FYNNEI. The library came from the immunoSEQ multiplex PCR assay. TCRdb retrieved this table from immuneACCESS and kept in-frame rearrangements only. Not all clones are present; in checked studies, unresolved V genes account for under half, and no reason is known for the remainder. The sample table contains 50,000 to 60,000 clones; only one count was recorded for 85% to 90% of them. 0.55% to 0.65% of the sample comes from the top ten. With regard to this clone: Its antigen has not been determined. No per-base quality is available; no much larger clone lies one base away.

The TCR comes from a female donor with multiple sclerosis, enrolled in a pregnancy study. This sequence uses TRBV2 and TRBJ2-7; TRBD1 is a weak D gene call, 6 bases matching. The specimen comprised CD4+ T cells from peripheral blood mononuclear cells, sampled in the first trimester of pregnancy. The base sequence is TGTGCCAGCATTCCCATAACAGGGAGCGAGCAGTACTTC. It encodes CASIPITGSEQYF. Where the CDR3 stops, the reference TRBV2 and TRBJ2-7 genes take over; the full variable domain is EPEVTQTPSHQVTQMGQEVILRCVPISNHLYFYWYRQILGQKVEFLVSFYNNEISEKSEIFDDQFSVERPDGSNFTLKIRSTKLEDSAMYFCASIPITGSEQYFGPGTRLTVT.